One sample yielded the 5 T cell receptor beta chains listed below, sequenced in a study of cytomegalovirus exposure and HLA in healthy donors. Some clones are missing from TCRdb's copy, which holds only in-frame ones; the method was immunoSEQ multiplex PCR. The sample holds some 80,000 clones; 96% are singletons and the top ten take about 1.6%. The sequencing input was PBMCs. These TCRs come from a man between 18 and 35 years old in good health and CMV-seropositive.

The CDR3 protein is CASSIGRAGANTGELFF. The CDR3 bases are TGTGCCAGTAGTATTGGGCGGGCGGGTGCGAACACCGGGGAGCTGTTTTTT. The gene calls are TRBV19 and TRBJ2-2, with D possibly matching TRBD2 (5 bases). The V gene's germline CDR1 is LNHDA and CDR2 SQIVND (reference sequence). The CDR3 covers 17 residues. V shed 3 bases and J shed 0 bases, with 14 bases lying between them.

V gene TRBV29-1 combines with J gene TRBJ2-5; 7 nucleotides line up with TRBD2. The length of the CDR3 is 14 residues. V lost 8 bases to trimming and J lost 1 base; unmatched junction nucleotides: 10. Germline values: CDR1 SQVTM, CDR2 ANQGSEA. This CDR3 reads CSIQRGGVQETQYF. DNA for the CDR3: TGCAGCATCCAGCGGGGAGGGGTCCAAGAGACCCAGTACTTC.

The chain is built from TRBV27 and TRBJ1-1; 10 bases are a match to TRBD1. CDR1 and CDR2 from the germline V gene are MNHEY and SMNVEV (reference sequence). V shed 6 bases, J shed 0 bases, and the junction held 13 bases outside the gene matches. The CDR3 has 18 amino acids. This CDR3 reads CASSYLPGQGTMNTEAFF. Here the CDR3 DNA reads TGTGCCAGCAGCTACCTACCGGGACAGGGGACGATGAACACTGAAGCTTTCTTT.

The chain has TRBV4-2 and TRBJ2-3; 7 bases match TRBD2. The J segment lost 3 bases and the V segment lost 0 bases, leaving 3 bases of the junction unmatched. The germline V gene encodes CDR1 LGHNA and CDR2 YNFKEQ. This CDR3 is built from 15 residues. The CDR3 nucleotides are TGTGCCAGCAGCCAAGAGGAGGGAGGGACAGATACGCAGTATTTT. It encodes CASSQEEGGTDTQYF.

The genes are TRBV9 and TRBJ2-7, with 8 nucleotides matching TRBD1. Germline CDR1 SGDLS, CDR2 YYNGEE. V shed 3 bases, J shed 5 bases, and the junction held 4 bases outside the gene matches. The CDR3 has 13 amino acids. This chain's CDR3 is CASSGAGGHEQYF. The CDR3 nucleotides are TGTGCCAGCAGCGGAGCAGGGGGCCACGAGCAGTACTTC.